The table lists the clone carrying this T cell receptor beta chain with a count of one. In the study's own analysis: ImmunoSEQ sequences covered only the junction and lacked quality scores; filtering therefore differed. This table comes from immunoSEQ multiplex PCR, and its TCRdb copy is limited to in-frame clones, with some not included. The DNA was the basis for D and trimming; V, J and clone size are from that table. Among over a million clones listed, about 98% were seen once. This sample is part of a study of shared clonotypes between healthy human individuals. Study information: Per donor, three plates held CD4 naive cells, three held CD4 memory, two held CD8 naive and one held CD8 memory.

CDR1 is MNHNS and CDR2 is SASEGT in the germline V gene. There are 15 residues in the CDR3. Trimming shortened V by 7 bases and J by 1 base, and 15 bases separated the two germline ends. The specimen sequenced was naive CD4+ T cells sorted from blood. Subset: CD45RA+ positively selected. The chain has TRBV6-1 and TRBJ2-3; D possibly uses TRBD1 or TRBD2 (5 bases each). The receptor was derived from a man aged 25 to 45 in good health. The CDR3 sequence: CASTSEGPRTDTQYF. The CDR3 DNA is TGTGCCAGCACCTCCGAGGGACCGCGCACAGATACGCAGTATTTT.